Below are 18 T cell receptor beta chains sequenced from a single sample in a study of blood T cell repertoires in COVID-19. Sequenced by immunoSEQ multiplex PCR; TCRdb stores in-frame clones only, minus some. The sample lists approximately 60,000 clones, approximately 79% occurring once. The sequenced sample consisted of peripheral blood. All receptors derive from a man between 60 and 70 years old with acute or convalescent COVID-19.

V gene TRBV28 combines with J gene TRBJ1-1, with 7 bases fitting TRBD1. V trimming: 6 bases; J trimming: 6 bases; junction bases outside the gene matches: 22. The CDR3 has 18 residues. Per germline, CDR1 MDHEN and CDR2 SYDVKM. The CDR3 protein is CASSHPPPGQIVSAEAFF. In DNA, the CDR3 is TGTGCCAGCAGCCATCCCCCTCCGGGACAGATTGTATCGGCTGAAGCTTTCTTT.

The chain links TRBV19 to TRBJ2-3; TRBD2 aligns across 11 bases. The CDR3 is 18 residues long. Germline V lookup: CDR1 LNHDA, CDR2 SQIVND (reference sequence). J gave up 0 bases and V 7 bases, and 12 bases lay outside the gene matches. The CDR3 loop reads CASTGTSGSTPSTDTQYF. The CDR3 DNA sequence: TGTGCCAGTACCGGGACTAGCGGATCCACGCCTAGCACAGATACGCAGTATTTT. Using reference TRBV19 and TRBJ2-3 for the parts outside the CDR3, the full variable domain is DGGITQSPKYLFRKEGQNVTLSCEQNLNHDAMYWYRQDPGQGLRLIYYSQIVNDFQKGDIAEGYSVSREKKESFPLTVTSAQKNPTAFYLCASTGTSGSTPSTDTQYFGPGTRLTVL.

The chain has TRBV27 and TRBJ2-7; the match to TRBD1 covers 7 bases. Germline CDR1 and CDR2: MNHEY and SMNVEV (reference sequence). Losses at the gene ends were 6 bases for V and 6 bases for J; bases not matched to a gene: 8. There are 13 residues in the CDR3. The CDR3: CASRYDRVGEQYF. CDR3 DNA: TGTGCCAGCAGATACGACAGGGTGGGCGAGCAGTACTTC.

J is TRBJ2-1 and V is TRBV19; D not resolved. Germline values: CDR1 LNHDA, CDR2 SQIVND (reference sequence). Trimming took 3 bases from V and 7 from J, leaving 13 bases between them. This CDR3 region has 14 residues. CDR3 DNA: TGTGCCAGTAGTATCGGCCCAAAAGCGAATGAGCAGTTCTTC. Translating gives CASSIGPKANEQFF.

The rearrangement joins TRBV6-6 to TRBJ2-7; 7 bases map to TRBD1. The germline gives CDR1 MNHNY, CDR2 SVGAGI (reference sequence). Trimming cost V 6 bases and J 2 bases; bases outside gene matches: 1. This CDR3 comprises 12 residues. CDR3 in amino acids: CASRDRAYEQYF. The CDR3 bases are TGTGCCAGCAGAGACAGGGCCTACGAGCAGTACTTC.

This clone was seen at least ten times. V usage is TRBV6-6 and J usage is TRBJ1-2; TRBD1 aligns across 7 bases. Germline CDR1 is MNHNY and CDR2 is SVGAGI (reference sequence). After removal of 2 bases from V and 4 bases from J, the junction contained 7 bases not matched to a gene. The CDR3 spans 15 residues. The CDR3 nucleotides read TGTGCCAGCAGTTACGGACAGGTGGGAGTCTATGGCTACACCTTC. It encodes CASSYGQVGVYGYTF.

The gene calls are TRBV19 and TRBJ1-1, with D unclear. V was cut by 5 bases and J by 1 base, with 11 bases left in between. Germline CDR1 is LNHDA and CDR2 is SQIVND (reference sequence). The CDR3 runs 14 residues. CDR3 in DNA: TGTGCCAGTAGTGAGGTTCCGAGGAACACTGAAGCTTTCTTT. Its protein product is CASSEVPRNTEAFF.

This clone was detected only once. The chain has TRBV6-5 and TRBJ2-1, with D unclear. Trimming removed 0 bases from V and 0 bases from J, with 9 bases in between. Germline CDR1 reads MNHEY; CDR2 reads SVGAGI. The CDR3 totals 16 residues. This CDR3 is CASSYSVTGSYNEQFF. The CDR3 nucleotides are TGTGCCAGCAGTTACTCGGTGACGGGCTCCTACAATGAGCAGTTCTTC.

This sequence joins TRBV28 and TRBJ2-2, with 7 bases that match TRBD2. J was trimmed by 8 bases and V by 7 bases; bases with no gene match: 10. CDR1 is MDHEN, CDR2 SYDVKM, per germline. The CDR3 contains 14 residues. As DNA, the CDR3 is TGTGCCAGCACCCCTGCGCTAGCGGCGGGGGAGCTGTTTTTT. Its translation: CASTPALAAGELFF.

This clone showed up just a few times. The V call is TRBV15, the J call TRBJ2-7; 9 bases line up with TRBD1. Per the germline V gene, CDR1 is LNHNV and CDR2 is YYDKDF (reference sequence). V lost 1 base to trimming and J lost 3 bases; unmatched junction nucleotides: 4. The CDR3 length is 15 residues. CDR3 sequence (DNA): TGTGCCACCAGCAGAGTCCTGACAGGGGGCTACGAGCAGTACTTC. It codes for CATSRVLTGGYEQYF.

The rearrangement joins TRBV28 to TRBJ2-2; a weak D match, TRBD1 (6 bases). Trimming removed 4 bases at V and 1 base at J, with 19 bases between. The CDR3 length is 18 residues. Germline V gene data show CDR1 as MDHEN and CDR2 as SYDVKM. The DNA for the CDR3 is TGTGCCAGCAGTTCGCCCTCCACCGGGACACTGAACACCGGGGAGCTGTTTTTT. Translated: CASSSPSTGTLNTGELFF.

The V and J genes are TRBV28 and TRBJ1-4; tentative D call: TRBD1 (6 bases). In germline, CDR1 is MDHEN, CDR2 SYDVKM. V shed 3 bases and J shed 3 bases, with 11 bases lying between them. The length of the CDR3 is 15 residues. CDR3 sequence (DNA): TGTGCCAGCAGTTTCTTACAGGGATCTAATGAAAAACTGTTTTTT. It encodes CASSFLQGSNEKLFF.

J is TRBJ2-7 and V is TRBV6-5; D is perhaps TRBD2 (5 bases). The V gene's germline CDR1 is MNHEY and CDR2 SVGAGI. Trimming removed 2 bases at V and 0 bases at J, with 8 bases between. The CDR3 is 14 amino acids. CDR3 sequence: CASSYTGNSYEQYF. CDR3 in DNA: TGTGCCAGCAGTTACACCGGGAACTCCTACGAGCAGTACTTC.

V gene TRBV28 combines with J gene TRBJ1-2; a weak D match, TRBD1 (6 bases). V was trimmed by 7 bases and J by 8 bases, leaving 11 bases between them. Germline V gives CDR1 MDHEN, CDR2 SYDVKM. This CDR3 contains 11 residues. The CDR3 nucleotides are TGTGCCAGCACCCGGACAGACGGCTACACCTTC. Protein product: CASTRTDGYTF.

The chain recombines TRBV27 with TRBJ2-4, with 8 bases lining up with TRBD1. V lost 4 bases, J lost 1 base, and 15 bases stayed unmatched. This CDR3 is 19 amino acids long. In germline, CDR1 is MNHEY, CDR2 SMNVEV (reference sequence). As DNA, the CDR3 is TGTGCCAGCAGTTCAGGGGGCGGTTCACTCAAAAGGGCCAAAAACATTCAGTACTTC. Its protein is CASSSGGGSLKRAKNIQYF.

This clone was detected only once. V gene TRBV27 combines with J gene TRBJ2-1, with 10 bases aligning to TRBD2. The CDR3 has 14 residues. Looked up from germline, CDR1 is MNHEY and CDR2 is SMNVEV (reference sequence). V trimming: 3 bases; J trimming: 8 bases; junction bases outside the gene matches: 4. For the CDR3, the DNA is TGTGCCAGCAGTTTCCGGCTAGCGGGGGATGAGCAGTTCTTC. Its translation is CASSFRLAGDEQFF.

The chain combines TRBV9 with TRBJ2-7; 7 bases line up with TRBD2. V dropped 0 bases and J dropped 0; count of bases not matched to a gene: 9. Germline lookup yields CDR1 SGDLS and CDR2 YYNGEE. The CDR3 sequence is 17 residues long. The CDR3 DNA reads as TGTGCCAGCAGCGTAGGTTCCAGCGGGGTTATCTCCTACGAGCAGTACTTC. Its translation: CASSVGSSGVISYEQYF.

The table lists this clone with a few counts. V usage is TRBV19 and J usage is TRBJ1-6; D is ambiguous. CDR3 length equals 14 residues. The germline V and J ends were trimmed by 4 bases and 3 bases, with 7 bases remaining between them. Germline-derived CDR1 and CDR2 are LNHDA and SQIVND (reference sequence). CDR3 loop: CASSRADYNSPLHF. The DNA for the CDR3 is TGTGCCAGTAGTAGGGCCGACTATAATTCACCCCTCCACTTT. The full variable domain, in which reference TRBV19 and TRBJ1-6 provide the parts outside the CDR3, is DGGITQSPKYLFRKEGQNVTLSCEQNLNHDAMYWYRQDPGQGLRLIYYSQIVNDFQKGDIAEGYSVSREKKESFPLTVTSAQKNPTAFYLCASSRADYNSPLHFGNGTRLTVT.